Below are 9 T cell receptor beta chains sequenced from a single sample in a study of T-cell reconstitution after alpha-beta-depleted transplantation in children. Researchers prepared the TCRbeta library using unique molecular identifiers, the study reports. A single record per CDR3 protein comes from TCRdb applying MiXCR to the PCR reads. Of about 70,000 distinct CDR3 sequences listed, approximately 10% are singletons. Sequences were derived from PBMCs, sampled before TCRalphabeta/CD19-depleted stem cell transplant. These receptors originate from a boy aged 5-17 years with acute myeloid leukemia, due to receive a stem cell transplant.

This clonotype was recorded at least ten times. The chain carries TRBV20-1 and TRBJ2-2; D gene ambiguous. Trimming took 0 bases from V and 4 from J, leaving 12 bases between them. This CDR3 comprises 15 residues. In germline, CDR1 is DFQATT, CDR2 SNEGSKA (reference sequence). The CDR3 sequence is CSARDPLKGTGELFF. The CDR3 nucleotides read TGCAGTGCTAGAGACCCCCTCAAAGGCACCGGGGAGCTGTTTTTT.

This clonotype was picked up many times. The chain joins TRBV24-1 to TRBJ2-7; maybe TRBD1 (6 bases). The ends were cut back, 3 bases at V and 3 bases at J, with 14 bases in the middle. The CDR3 runs 15 residues. The V gene's germline CDR1 is KGHDR and CDR2 SFDVKD. The CDR3 DNA reads TGTGCCACCAGTGATCCGTCCAGGGGAGTCTACGAGCAGTACTTC. It is translated as CATSDPSRGVYEQYF.

The sample holds many counts of this clonotype. The chain has TRBV29-1 and TRBJ2-3; TRBD1 agrees at 8 bases. V lost 6 bases and J lost 4; bases outside the gene matches: 3. Germline-derived CDR1 and CDR2 are SQVTM and ANQGSEA. The CDR3 extends over 12 amino acids. This CDR3 is CSVTGGPDTQYF. CDR3 coding DNA: TGCAGCGTCACAGGGGGTCCAGATACGCAGTATTTT.

There are a few counts of this clonotype. The chain joins TRBV18 to TRBJ2-4, with D perhaps being TRBD1 or TRBD2 (5 bases each). Germline loops: CDR1 KGHSH, CDR2 LQKENI. V was clipped by 2 bases and J by 3 bases, with 11 bases between them. CDR3 length: 15 amino acids. For the CDR3, the DNA is TGTGCCAGCTCACCATGGGGACGCGACAAAAACATTCAGTACTTC. It specifies CASSPWGRDKNIQYF.

The sample holds many counts of this clonotype. This chain links TRBV6-1 with TRBJ1-1; D is unclear. CDR1 is MNHNS, CDR2 SASEGT, per germline. The V and J ends lost 11 bases and 1 base respectively, with 14 bases between them. The CDR3 runs 13 residues. The CDR3 is CAGRPGPNTEAFF. CDR3 DNA: TGTGCCGGGAGACCGGGTCCGAACACTGAAGCTTTCTTT.

This clonotype was seen many times. The chain recombines TRBV5-1 with TRBJ2-7; 7 bases agree with TRBD1. V trimming: 0 bases; J trimming: 0 bases; junction bases outside the gene matches: 9. The CDR3 runs 17 residues. Germline CDR1 and CDR2: SGHRS and YFSETQ. CDR3 in amino acids: CASSLATGTESSYEQYF. In DNA, the CDR3 is TGCGCCAGCAGCTTGGCCACCGGGACAGAGAGCTCCTACGAGCAGTACTTC.

This clonotype was detected ten times or more. The chain is built from TRBV3-1 and TRBJ2-1, with D possibly matching TRBD2 (5 bases). In germline, CDR1 is LGHDT, CDR2 YNNKEL (reference sequence). The CDR3 is 16 residues long. Trimming removed 3 bases at V and 0 bases at J, with 12 bases between. In DNA form, the CDR3 reads TGTGCCAGCAGCCAGCGCGGAGGAACCTCCTACAATGAGCAGTTCTTC. Translated: CASSQRGGTSYNEQFF.

This clonotype was picked up many times. V and J are TRBV5-1 and TRBJ1-1; no clear D gene. The CDR3 loop spans 14 amino acids. Germline lookup yields CDR1 SGHRS and CDR2 YFSETQ. The V gene lost 0 bases and the J gene lost 4 bases, with 10 bases spanning the gap. This CDR3 reads CASSLEPGITEAFF. The CDR3 bases are TGCGCCAGCAGCTTGGAACCGGGAATCACTGAAGCTTTCTTT. The whole variable domain, remainder taken from reference TRBV5-1 and TRBJ1-1, is KAGVTQTPRYLIKTRGQQVTLSCSPISGHRSVSWYQQTPGQGLQFLFEYFSETQRNKGNFPGRFSGRQFSNSRSEMNVSTLELGDSALYLCASSLEPGITEAFFGQGTRLTVV.

Many counts were recorded for this clonotype. The chain has TRBV20-1 and TRBJ1-4, with D possibly being TRBD1 (5 bases). This CDR3 region has 13 residues. Germline V gene sequence: CDR1 DFQATT, CDR2 SNEGSKA (reference sequence). Trimming removed 3 bases at V and 4 bases at J, with 9 bases between. The CDR3 spells CSARQGYNEKLFF. CDR3 coding DNA: TGCAGTGCTAGGCAGGGATATAATGAAAAACTGTTTTTT.